This paragraph reports one TCR beta chain. Its antigen is still unknown. Germline CDR1 SGDLS, CDR2 YYNGEE. V gave up 0 bases and J gave up 8 bases, with 9 bases separating them. The CDR3 has 14 amino acids. This sample stems from a study of cytotoxic CD8 clonotypes in ibrutinib-treated CLL. Study overall: The study recorded mean values of approximately 260,000 productive templates and tens of thousands of productive rearrangements per sample.

Investigators sought sequencing depths of between 1 in 200,000 and 1 in 1 million T cells. Only in-frame clones appear in the TCRdb table, and some are missing; sequencing was by immunoSEQ multiplex PCR. Of tens of thousands of clones listed, nearly 50% are singletons. Study-level results: Baseline clonality exceeded age-matched healthy donors and tracked circulating CD8+ T-cell counts.

V usage is TRBV9 and J usage is TRBJ1-6; D is unclear. The sample was PBMCs, taken before ibrutinib treatment. The source of this sequence is a human donor with chronic lymphocytic leukemia. The CDR3 region has the DNA TGTGCCAGCAGCGTAGGAAGGGCTTATTCACCCCTCCACTTT. The encoded protein is CASSVGRAYSPLHF.